This T cell receptor (beta chain) was identified in a study of blood T cell repertoires in COVID-19. The overall study: Acute-phase and convalescent COVID-19 samples originated in the United States, Italy and Spain. T cells, B-cell-depleted T cells, or PBMCs supplied cDNA or gDNA.

After removal of 4 bases from V and 6 bases from J, the junction contained 7 bases not matched to a gene. The CDR3 covers 15 residues. Germline lookup yields CDR1 SGHDT and CDR2 YYEEEE. Original data processing: Estimated nucleated cell counts came from reference gene primer amplification. Libraries were prepared by immunoSEQ multiplex PCR; TCRdb keeps only in-frame clonotypes and omits some of them. V, J and clone size were drawn from that table, and D and trimming were deduced from the DNA. The sample lists approximately 170,000 clones, more than 70% occurring once. Clinical history as reported by participants underpinned cohort assignment.

The V call is TRBV5-6, the J call TRBJ2-1; 10 nucleotides agree with TRBD2. The sequence was collected from a woman aged 50 to 65 in a cohort exposed to, infected with or recovered from COVID-19 (not recorded which). Sequencing used PBMCs or T cells enriched from blood (not recorded which). DNA for the CDR3: TGTGCCAGCAGCGATACGACTAGCGGGTTCAATGAGCAGTTCTTC. Translated: CASSDTTSGFNEQFF.